Below, 18 T cell receptor beta chains from the same sample are listed, as sequenced in a study of T cells in Graves' hyperthyroidism and ophthalmopathy. RNA transcripts gave rise to amplified TCR beta CDR3 regions. First-round RT-PCR with HTBI primers amplified the TCR CDR3 region. Each CDR3 protein is one row after TCRdb ran MiXCR on the multiplex PCR reads. The top ten hold about two fifths of the sample, which has 500,000 to 650,000 distinct CDR3 sequences, over 45% seen once. Sample: peripheral blood or thyroid tissue (not recorded which). The receptors shown here come from an adult woman with Graves' disease, either hyperthyroidism or ophthalmopathy (not recorded which).

The chain employs TRBV13 and TRBJ2-5; maybe TRBD1 (6 bases). Trimming removed 5 bases at V and 2 bases at J, with 15 bases between. Germline V gene data show CDR1 as PRHDT and CDR2 as FYEKMQ (reference sequence). The CDR3 is 15 amino acids. For the CDR3, the DNA is TGTGCCAGCAGCCCTACAGGGTTAGGGCAAGAGACCCAGTACTTC. This encodes CASSPTGLGQETQYF.

The chain joins TRBV29-1 to TRBJ1-1, with TRBD1 identical over 9 bases. V shed 6 bases, J shed 2 bases, and the junction held 10 bases outside the gene matches. Germline CDR1 SQVTM, CDR2 ANQGSEA. This CDR3 has 15 residues. The CDR3 is CSVGQGLGGNTEAFF. As DNA, the CDR3 is TGCAGCGTGGGACAGGGTTTAGGAGGAAACACTGAAGCTTTCTTT.

The rearrangement joins TRBV6-1 to TRBJ1-1; D may be TRBD1 (5 bases). There are 14 residues in the CDR3. Germline V gene lookup returns CDR1 MNHNS and CDR2 SASEGT. V lost 3 bases to trimming and J lost 4 bases, with 12 bases between them. The CDR3 region has the DNA TGTGCCAGCAGTGATAGTCGGGGGGGCACTGAAGCTTTCTTT. Amino acid sequence: CASSDSRGGTEAFF.

The chain joins TRBV10-3 to TRBJ1-1; 7 bases line up with TRBD1. Trimming took 8 bases from V and 1 from J; bases not matched to a gene: 22. The CDR3 is 19 amino acids. In germline, CDR1 is ENHRY, CDR2 SYGVKD. The CDR3 nucleotides are TGTGCCATCTCGACTAGCGGGAGTAGCTCCGGGACAGCGAACACTGAAGCTTTCTTT. As protein: CAISTSGSSSGTANTEAFF.

This clonotype has at least ten counts. The genes are TRBV10-3 and TRBJ2-5, with 12 nucleotides matching TRBD2. Germline V gene lookup returns CDR1 ENHRY and CDR2 SYGVKD. This CDR3 comprises 15 residues. The ends lost 4 bases at V and 5 bases at J; junction bases unmatched: 5. This CDR3 reads CAISATLAGGETQYF. The CDR3, as DNA: TGTGCCATCAGTGCCACCCTAGCGGGAGGGGAGACCCAGTACTTC.

This clonotype was counted many times. An end of the junction does not agree with germline; a read error may underlie this. The chain joins TRBV7-9 to TRBJ1-5, with D unclear. The CDR3 covers 14 residues. CDR1 is SEHNR, CDR2 FQNEAQ, per germline (reference sequence). CDR3 loop: CASSLGWSNQPQHF. CDR3 coding DNA: TGTGCCAGCAGTTTAGGATGGAGCAATCAGCCCCAGCATTTT.

There are many counts of this clonotype. This chain joins TRBV10-3 and TRBJ2-7, with D possibly being TRBD2 (6 bases). The germline V and J ends were trimmed by 7 bases and 1 base, with 11 bases remaining between them. The CDR3 spans 13 residues. The germline gives CDR1 ENHRY, CDR2 SYGVKD. CDR3 nucleotides: TGTGCCATCACGGGGGTCGGGTCCTACGAGCAGTACTTC. It translates to CAITGVGSYEQYF.

This chain links TRBV10-1 with TRBJ2-5; 13 nucleotides line up with TRBD2. V dropped 5 bases and J dropped 9; count of bases not matched to a gene: 3. This CDR3 has 13 amino acids. Per the germline V gene, CDR1 is WNHNN and CDR2 is SYGVQD (reference sequence). This CDR3 reads CASSPTSGRSQYF. The CDR3 DNA is TGCGCCAGCAGTCCGACTAGCGGGAGGTCCCAGTACTTC.

The chain is built from TRBV2 and TRBJ1-1; 10 bases line up with TRBD1. The length of the CDR3 is 16 residues. CDR1 and CDR2 (germline): SNHLY, FYNNEI. V was clipped by 4 bases and J by 6 bases; unmatched bases: 11. CDR3 amino acids: CASSGGDRGLGAEAFF. Here the CDR3 DNA reads TGTGCCAGCAGTGGGGGTGACAGGGGGCTAGGCGCTGAAGCTTTCTTT.

A few counts support this clonotype. Just one base apart from a much larger clone, this may be a read error. The chain carries TRBV13 and TRBJ2-7, with 10 bases aligning to TRBD1. The CDR3 runs to 14 residues. Looked up from germline, CDR1 is PRHDT and CDR2 is FYEKMQ (reference sequence). The CDR3 DNA reads TGTGCCAGCAGAGGGGGGACAGGGGCGTACGAGCACTACTTC. Its protein product is CASRGGTGAYEHYF. The variable domain in full, with the rest retrieved from reference TRBV13 and TRBJ2-7, is AAGVIQSPRHLIKEKRETATLKCYPIPRHDTVYWYQQGPGQDPQFLISFYEKMQSDKGSIPDRFSAQQFSDYHSELNMSSLELGDSALYFCASRGGTGAYEHYFGPGTRLTVT.

The chain couples TRBV28 to TRBJ1-1; weak D call: TRBD1 (5 bases). The CDR3 covers 18 residues. V lost 5 bases, J lost 0 bases, and 22 bases lay in between. Per the germline V gene, CDR1 is MDHEN and CDR2 is SYDVKM. CDR3 region: CASSPITGRSGLNTEAFF. DNA for the CDR3: TGTGCCAGCAGTCCTATAACGGGACGGTCCGGATTGAACACTGAAGCTTTCTTT.

The chain employs TRBV2 and TRBJ2-7; TRBD1 agrees at 7 bases. V shed 9 bases, J shed 5 bases, and the junction held 13 bases outside the gene matches. This CDR3 has 14 amino acids. Per germline, CDR1 SNHLY and CDR2 FYNNEI. CDR3: CASGTGTEGHEQYF. The DNA of the CDR3 is TGTGCCAGTGGGACCGGGACAGAGGGTCACGAGCAGTACTTC.

The chain carries TRBV10-2 and TRBJ1-1; D is possibly TRBD1 (6 bases). V was shortened by 7 bases and J by 2 bases, with 14 bases between the two germline ends. This CDR3 spans 14 amino acids. CDR1 is WSHSY, CDR2 SAAADI, per germline. In DNA form, the CDR3 reads TGCGCCAGCATGCCGGGACAACGAAACACTGAAGCTTTCTTT. Its protein product is CASMPGQRNTEAFF.

This clonotype was picked up many times. V gene TRBV19 combines with J gene TRBJ1-1, with a weak D call TRBD1 (5 bases). Germline values: CDR1 LNHDA, CDR2 SQIVND (reference sequence). This CDR3 spans 14 amino acids. With 3 bases removed from V and 5 bases from J, the gap between germline ends came to 13 bases. The CDR3 DNA reads as TGTGCCAGTAGTATCCAGGGTGCTCGGACTGAAGCTTTCTTT. Translated, it gives CASSIQGARTEAFF.

This clonotype was seen once. The rearrangement joins TRBV7-9 to TRBJ2-7; the D call may be TRBD1 or TRBD2 (5 bases each). This CDR3 comprises 14 residues. V lost 5 bases and J 7 bases, leaving 18 bases between the germline ends. Germline-derived CDR1 and CDR2 are SEHNR and FQNEAQ (reference sequence). The CDR3 spells CASSHRDPLGEQYF. Written as DNA, the CDR3 is TGTGCCAGCAGCCACCGGGACCCTCTGGGGGAGCAGTACTTC.

The V and J genes are TRBV7-9 and TRBJ2-5, with TRBD2 matching over 14 bases. Looked up from germline, CDR1 is SEHNR and CDR2 is FQNEAQ (reference sequence). The V segment lost 5 bases and the J segment 4 bases; nucleotides outside the gene matches: 9. CDR3 length: 17 amino acids. CDR3 region: CASSPRLAGGPGETQYF. The CDR3 DNA reads TGTGCCAGCAGCCCTAGACTAGCGGGAGGGCCTGGAGAGACCCAGTACTTC.

V and J are TRBV4-2 and TRBJ2-7; a weak D match, TRBD1 (5 bases). The CDR3 totals 14 residues. CDR1 and CDR2 (germline): LGHNA, YNFKEQ. Trimming took 1 base from V and 2 from J, leaving 9 bases between them. The DNA for the CDR3 is TGTGCCAGCAGCCAAGCCAGGGATACCTACGAGCAGTACTTC. Its translation: CASSQARDTYEQYF.

The genes are TRBV9 and TRBJ1-2, with D perhaps TRBD1 (5 bases). V was cut by 5 bases and J by 4 bases, with 18 bases left in between. This CDR3 comprises 15 residues. Germline V gene sequence: CDR1 SGDLS, CDR2 YYNGEE. The CDR3 region is CASSEALQGIYGYTF. CDR3 bases: TGTGCCAGCAGTGAAGCGCTGCAGGGAATCTATGGCTACACCTTC.